This TCR beta chain was identified in a study of identical twins. The study's findings and limits: Conclusions relied on cross-sectional statistical analysis, not following the same donors.

This CDR3 contains 15 residues. Germline trimming cut 3 bases from V and 4 bases from J; bases unmatched to any gene: 2. CDR1 and CDR2 (germline): SGHTA, FQGTGA. A remark on this clonotype: Its antigen is as yet unknown.

TCRdb reanalysed the 5' RACE reads using MiXCR and keeps one entry per CDR3 protein. The sample has some 570,000 distinct CDR3 sequences, 20% to 25% seen once; the top ten hold approximately 0.48%. This sample was shared with a second study, whose subject was yellow fever vaccine responses in identical twins.

This receptor was identified in a woman aged 18-35 years in good health. The V and J genes are TRBV7-3 and TRBJ2-3; 12 positions match TRBD2. The sequencing input was CD4+ T cells sorted from blood. The CDR3 sequence is CASSFRLAGADTQYF. The CDR3 bases are TGTGCCAGCAGCTTCAGACTAGCGGGAGCAGATACGCAGTATTTT.